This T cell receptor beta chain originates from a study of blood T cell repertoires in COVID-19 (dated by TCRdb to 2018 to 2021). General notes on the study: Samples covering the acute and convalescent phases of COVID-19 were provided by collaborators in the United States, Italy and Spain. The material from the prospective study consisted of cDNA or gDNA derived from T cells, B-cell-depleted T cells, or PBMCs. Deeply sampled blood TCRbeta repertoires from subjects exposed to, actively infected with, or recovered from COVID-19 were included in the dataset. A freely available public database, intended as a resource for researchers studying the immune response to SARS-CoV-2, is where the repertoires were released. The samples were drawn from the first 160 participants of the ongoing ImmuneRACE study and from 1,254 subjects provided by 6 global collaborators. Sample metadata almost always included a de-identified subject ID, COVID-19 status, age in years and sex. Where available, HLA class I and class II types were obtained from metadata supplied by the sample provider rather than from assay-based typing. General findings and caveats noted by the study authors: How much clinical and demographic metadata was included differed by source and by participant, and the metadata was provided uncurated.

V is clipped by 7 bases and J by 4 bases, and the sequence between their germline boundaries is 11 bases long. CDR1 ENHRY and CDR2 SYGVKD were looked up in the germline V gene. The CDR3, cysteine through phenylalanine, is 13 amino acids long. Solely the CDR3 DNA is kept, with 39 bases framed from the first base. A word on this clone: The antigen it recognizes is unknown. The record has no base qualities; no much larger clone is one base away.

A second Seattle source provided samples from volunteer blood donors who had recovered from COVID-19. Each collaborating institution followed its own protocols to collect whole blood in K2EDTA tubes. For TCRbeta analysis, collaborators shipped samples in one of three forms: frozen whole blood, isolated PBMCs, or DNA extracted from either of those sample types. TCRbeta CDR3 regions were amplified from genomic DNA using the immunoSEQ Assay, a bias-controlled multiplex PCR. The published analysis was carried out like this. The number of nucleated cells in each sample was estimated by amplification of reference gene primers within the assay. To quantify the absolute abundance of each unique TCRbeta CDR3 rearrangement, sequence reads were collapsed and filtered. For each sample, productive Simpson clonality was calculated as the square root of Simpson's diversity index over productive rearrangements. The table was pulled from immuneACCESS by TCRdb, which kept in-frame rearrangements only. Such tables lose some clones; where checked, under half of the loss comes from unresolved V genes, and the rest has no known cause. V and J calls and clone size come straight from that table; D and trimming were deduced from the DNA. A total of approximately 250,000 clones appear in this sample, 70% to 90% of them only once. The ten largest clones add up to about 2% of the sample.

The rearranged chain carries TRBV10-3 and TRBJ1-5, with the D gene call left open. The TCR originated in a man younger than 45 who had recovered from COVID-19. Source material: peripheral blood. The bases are TGTGCCATCACCACTGATAGAAATCAGCCCCAGCATTTT. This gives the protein CAITTDRNQPQHF.